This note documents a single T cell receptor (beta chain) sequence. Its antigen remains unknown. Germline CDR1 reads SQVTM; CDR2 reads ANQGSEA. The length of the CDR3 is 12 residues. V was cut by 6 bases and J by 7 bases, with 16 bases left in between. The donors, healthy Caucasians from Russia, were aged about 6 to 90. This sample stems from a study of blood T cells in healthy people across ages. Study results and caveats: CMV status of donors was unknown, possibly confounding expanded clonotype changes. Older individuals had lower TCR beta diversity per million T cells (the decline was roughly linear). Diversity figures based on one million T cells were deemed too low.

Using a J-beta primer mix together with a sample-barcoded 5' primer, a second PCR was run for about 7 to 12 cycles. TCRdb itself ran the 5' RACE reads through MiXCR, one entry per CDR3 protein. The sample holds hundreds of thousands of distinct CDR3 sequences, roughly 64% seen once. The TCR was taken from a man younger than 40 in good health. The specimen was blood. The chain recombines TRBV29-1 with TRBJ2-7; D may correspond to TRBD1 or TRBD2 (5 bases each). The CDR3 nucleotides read TGCAGCGTGGGACCCTTCAACAATGAGCAGTACTTC. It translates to CSVGPFNNEQYF.